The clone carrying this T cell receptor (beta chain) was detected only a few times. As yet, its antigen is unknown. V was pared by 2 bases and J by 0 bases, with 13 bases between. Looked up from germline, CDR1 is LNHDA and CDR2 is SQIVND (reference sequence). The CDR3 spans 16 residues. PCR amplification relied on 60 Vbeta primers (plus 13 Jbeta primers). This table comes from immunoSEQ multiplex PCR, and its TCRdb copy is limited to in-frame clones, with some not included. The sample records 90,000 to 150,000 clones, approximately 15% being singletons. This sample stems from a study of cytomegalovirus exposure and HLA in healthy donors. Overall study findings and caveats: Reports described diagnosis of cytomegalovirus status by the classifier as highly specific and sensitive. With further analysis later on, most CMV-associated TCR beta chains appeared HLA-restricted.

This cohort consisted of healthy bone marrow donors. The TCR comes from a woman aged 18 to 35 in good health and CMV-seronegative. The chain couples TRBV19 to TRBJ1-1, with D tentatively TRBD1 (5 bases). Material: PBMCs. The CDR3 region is CASSIRPAGLNTEAFF. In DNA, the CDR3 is TGTGCCAGTAGTATACGCCCGGCAGGGTTGAACACTGAAGCTTTCTTT. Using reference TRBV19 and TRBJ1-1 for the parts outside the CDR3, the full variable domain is DGGITQSPKYLFRKEGQNVTLSCEQNLNHDAMYWYRQDPGQGLRLIYYSQIVNDFQKGDIAEGYSVSREKKESFPLTVTSAQKNPTAFYLCASSIRPAGLNTEAFFGQGTRLTVV.